This T cell receptor (beta chain) was captured in a study of blood T cells in healthy people across ages. The sample providers were healthy Caucasian people from Russia, aged about 6 to 100. The CDR3 sequence is 13 residues long. Germline V gene sequence: CDR1 MNHEY, CDR2 SMNVEV (reference sequence). V was clipped by 2 bases and J by 4 bases, with 8 bases between them. The second PCR ran roughly 6 to 12 cycles with a sample-barcoded 5' primer and J-beta primers. A template-switch adaptor that had 12 random nucleotides put a tag on each cDNA molecule. One entry per CDR3 protein, called by TCRdb with MiXCR from the 5' RACE reads. The top ten hold about 9.4% of the sample, which has about 930,000 distinct CDR3 sequences, almost 30% seen once. This clonotype was seen more than once but under ten times. These data also formed part of another study, on T cells of mothers and their children. That publication notes: Addition of sample barcodes and 2-4 random nucleotides occurred through the M1S primer of the second PCR. Every mother supplied over 9 million TCR beta CDR3 reads and every child around 3 million.

The chain links TRBV27 to TRBJ1-2, with D hard to call. The receptor's source is a woman aged 40 to 50 in good health. Sequenced: blood. The CDR3 protein is CASSLNNCYGYTF. CDR3 sequence (DNA): TGTGCCAGCAGTTTAAACAACTGCTATGGCTACACCTTC.